The T cell receptor (beta chain) described here comes from a study of CD8 T cells in Susac syndrome. There are 13 residues in the CDR3. V trimming: 6 bases; J trimming: 6 bases; junction bases outside the gene matches: 8. An input of 0.5 to 1 ug of RNA was subjected to reverse transcription using random hexamers. TCRdb processed the immunoSEQ multiplex PCR reads anew with MiXCR; each CDR3 protein has one entry. The table records 120,000 to 150,000 distinct CDR3 sequences, approximately 94% of them present only once. V usage is TRBV12-3 or TRBV12-4 and J usage is TRBJ2-7; 7 bases are shared with TRBD1. This TCR derives from a human donor in good health. Material for sequencing was CD4+ T cells from PBMCs. This chain's CDR3 is CASRLTGSLEQYF. For the CDR3, the DNA is TGTGCCAGCAGATTGACAGGGTCCCTCGAGCAGTACTTC.